One and the same sample provided the 28 T cell receptor beta chains below, sequenced in a study of naive and memory T cell subsets. An equimolar mix of two oligonucleotides served as the beta constant-region primer for TRBC1 and TRBC2. TCRdb processed the UMI-ligation and nested PCR reads anew with MiXCR; each CDR3 protein has one entry. The sample includes 100,000 or so distinct CDR3 sequences, 7% seen only once; the top ten take 1.6%. Sequenced input: central memory CD4+ T cells from blood. The receptors come from a human donor in good health.

The chain joins TRBV30 to TRBJ1-2, with D possibly matching TRBD1 (5 bases). CDR3 length: 11 residues. The V and J ends lost 2 bases and 8 bases respectively, with 9 bases between them. Germline assignment: CDR1 GTSNPN and CDR2 SVGIG (reference sequence). The CDR3 spells CAWSRREGYTF. CDR3 DNA: TGTGCCTGGAGTCGCAGGGAAGGCTACACCTTC.

This clonotype appeared many times. This chain connects TRBV6-1 to TRBJ1-3; D is uncertain. The CDR3 consists of 14 residues. Germline loops: CDR1 MNHNS, CDR2 SASEGT. Between the trimmed V and J ends, which lost 6 bases and 3 bases, there was a span of 12 bases. In DNA form, the CDR3 reads TGTGCCAGCAGCAAGGGAGGTTATGGAAACACCATATATTTT. Translated, it gives CASSKGGYGNTIYF.

This clonotype was counted only a few times. The chain is built from TRBV20-1 and TRBJ2-3; 8 bases are a match to TRBD2. V dropped 6 bases and J dropped 6; count of bases not matched to a gene: 5. The germline CDR1 and CDR2 sequences are DFQATT and SNEGSKA (reference sequence). This CDR3 has 12 residues. The CDR3 DNA reads as TGCAGTGCCCGGACTAGCCAGGATACGCAGTATTTT. It is translated as CSARTSQDTQYF.

This rearrangement joins TRBV10-3 to TRBJ2-3; perhaps TRBD2 as D (5 bases). This CDR3 region has 15 residues. The germline gives CDR1 ENHRY, CDR2 SYGVKD. Trimming took 3 bases from V and 4 from J, leaving 14 bases between them. The CDR3: CAISETGNGPDTQYF. The CDR3 DNA reads TGTGCCATCAGTGAAACCGGGAACGGTCCAGATACGCAGTATTTT.

At least ten counts were recorded for this clonotype. CDR3 nucleotide sequence: TGTGCCATCAGTGGAGGGTCAGATACGCAGTATTTT. This encodes CAISGGSDTQYF. This chain joins TRBV10-3 and TRBJ2-3; D might be TRBD2 (5 bases). Trimming cost V 4 bases and J 4 bases, with 6 bases left between them. Germline V lookup: CDR1 ENHRY, CDR2 SYGVKD. This CDR3 has 12 amino acids.

This clonotype came up once. The V gene is TRBV7-8, the J gene TRBJ2-1, with D maybe TRBD2 (5 bases). The CDR3 length is 14 residues. V lost 3 bases to trimming and J lost 4 bases, with 10 bases between them. The germline V gene encodes CDR1 SGHVS and CDR2 FQNEAQ. The CDR3 sequence is CASSLVGDYNEQFF. The CDR3 DNA reads TGTGCCAGCAGCTTGGTCGGGGATTACAATGAGCAGTTCTTC.

There are a few counts of this clonotype. The rearrangement links TRBV7-2 to TRBJ2-3; D ambiguous. The CDR3 loop spans 11 amino acids. The V end lost 8 bases, the J end lost 5 bases, and 8 bases lay between the germline ends. CDR1 is SGHTA and CDR2 is FQGNSA in the germline V gene. CDR3 nucleotides: TGTGCCAGCGGTTTTAAAGATACGCAGTATTTT. Protein product: CASGFKDTQYF.

This clonotype occurred many times. This chain uses TRBV20-1 with TRBJ2-5; either TRBD1 or TRBD2 may supply D (5 bases each). This CDR3 spans 11 amino acids. Deletions cut 1 base from V and 14 bases from J, with 14 bases between. The germline V gene encodes CDR1 DFQATT and CDR2 SNEGSKA (reference sequence). The CDR3 sequence: CSARVGDPIYF. CDR3 sequence (DNA): TGCAGTGCTAGAGTTGGGGACCCTATCTACTTC.

The sample holds many counts of this clonotype. The chain couples TRBV5-1 to TRBJ2-7; maybe TRBD1 (6 bases). Germline V gives CDR1 SGHRS, CDR2 YFSETQ. The CDR3 covers 15 residues. Trimming removed 4 bases from V and 3 bases from J, with 17 bases in between. The CDR3 reads CASSLLQGRFYEQYF. The DNA of the CDR3 is TGCGCCAGCAGCCTCCTCCAGGGGCGGTTCTACGAGCAGTACTTC.

This clonotype was recorded many times. V gene TRBV20-1 combines with J gene TRBJ1-5, with D maybe TRBD1 (5 bases). The CDR3 runs to 16 residues. Trimming shortened V by 0 bases and J by 9 bases, and 21 bases separated the two germline ends. From germline, CDR1 is DFQATT and CDR2 SNEGSKA (reference sequence). As DNA, the CDR3 is TGCAGTGCTAGAGACAGGGTTCGCTCCCCGATCGGGCCCCAGCATTTT. Translation: CSARDRVRSPIGPQHF.

The J gene is TRBJ1-1, the V gene TRBV7-9; D gene ambiguous. Trimming pared 6 bases from V and 3 bases from J, leaving 8 bases between. CDR1 is SEHNR and CDR2 is FQNEAQ in the germline V gene (reference sequence). This CDR3 has 12 amino acids. The CDR3 bases are TGTGCCAGCAGGACCCAGGACACTGAAGCTTTCTTT. Its translation is CASRTQDTEAFF. The variable domain in full, completed from reference TRBV7-9 and TRBJ1-1, reads DTGVSQNPRHKITKRGQNVTFRCDPISEHNRLYWYRQTLGQGPEFLTYFQNEAQLEKSRLLSDRFSAERPKGSFSTLEIQRTEQGDSAMYLCASRTQDTEAFFGQGTRLTVV.

The table lists this clonotype with many counts. The gene calls are TRBV7-9 and TRBJ2-6, with D unresolved. V gave up 5 bases and J gave up 12 bases, with 20 bases separating them. The CDR3 loop spans 15 amino acids. Germline V CDR1 and CDR2: SEHNR, FQNEAQ (reference sequence). Here the CDR3 reads CASSLELQALAVLTF. CDR3 sequence (DNA): TGTGCCAGCAGCCTTGAGCTCCAGGCCCTGGCCGTCCTGACTTTC.

This clonotype was recorded once. The chain couples TRBV5-6 to TRBJ2-1; the match to TRBD2 covers 9 bases. Germline lookup yields CDR1 SGHDT and CDR2 YYEEEE. This CDR3 has 15 residues. Trimming at V came to 5 bases and at J to 3 bases, leaving 6 bases not matched to a gene. This CDR3 is CASSLAGVRYNEQFF. The CDR3 nucleotides are TGTGCCAGCAGTTTAGCGGGAGTTCGCTACAATGAGCAGTTCTTC.

A few counts support this clonotype. J is TRBJ1-1 and V is TRBV2, with unresolved D. Germline values: CDR1 SNHLY, CDR2 FYNNEI. The CDR3 totals 17 residues. V was cut by 2 bases and J by 0 bases, with 16 bases left in between. The DNA for the CDR3 is TGTGCCAGCAGTGAATTCCGGCCCCCTTCCATGAACACTGAAGCTTTCTTT. Amino acids: CASSEFRPPSMNTEAFF.

The V and J genes are TRBV7-2 and TRBJ2-7; 7 positions match TRBD1. The germline V gene encodes CDR1 SGHTA and CDR2 FQGNSA. The CDR3 contains 14 residues. The trim removed 5 bases at V and 0 bases at J, leaving 4 bases unmatched. CDR3 region: CASSPTGNSYEQYF. DNA for the CDR3: TGTGCCAGCAGCCCGACAGGGAACTCCTACGAGCAGTACTTC.

This clonotype was picked up a small number of times. The rearrangement links TRBV29-1 to TRBJ2-4; D not resolved. The V and J ends lost 4 bases and 0 bases respectively, with 4 bases between them. The V gene's germline CDR1 is SQVTM and CDR2 ANQGSEA. The CDR3 is made up of 12 amino acids. CDR3 residues: CSVVAAKNIQYF. The CDR3 nucleotides are TGCAGCGTTGTGGCAGCCAAAAACATTCAGTACTTC.

This clonotype was recorded a few times. The chain employs TRBV5-1 and TRBJ2-1, with 12 bases fitting TRBD2. The junction had 15 bases not matched to a gene; V was cut back by 6 bases and J by 5 bases. CDR1 and CDR2 (germline): SGHRS, YFSETQ. The CDR3 consists of 18 residues. The CDR3 sequence: CASTDKGLRLAGDNEQFF. The CDR3 nucleotides are TGCGCCAGCACCGACAAGGGCCTCCGACTAGCGGGGGACAATGAGCAGTTCTTC. The full variable domain, its missing parts supplied by reference TRBV5-1 and TRBJ2-1, is KAGVTQTPRYLIKTRGQQVTLSCSPISGHRSVSWYQQTPGQGLQFLFEYFSETQRNKGNFPGRFSGRQFSNSRSEMNVSTLELGDSALYLCASTDKGLRLAGDNEQFFGPGTRLTVL.

This clonotype was seen at least ten times. The CDR3 coding sequence is TGCAGTGCCCAGACAGGCAGCTCCTATAATTCACCCCTCCACTTT. This translates into CSAQTGSSYNSPLHF. The V gene is TRBV20-1, the J gene TRBJ1-6; D may be TRBD1 (6 bases). Trimming left V 6 bases short and J 0 bases short, with 12 bases between. Germline loops: CDR1 DFQATT, CDR2 SNEGSKA (reference sequence). CDR3 length equals 15 residues.

This clonotype was picked up a small number of times. The chain carries TRBV25-1 and TRBJ1-5; possible D gene TRBD1, 6 bases. V was cut by 1 base and J by 3 bases, with 13 bases left in between. The CDR3 loop spans 16 amino acids. Germline assignment: CDR1 MGHDK and CDR2 SYGVNS. The CDR3 sequence is CASSELGGPYNQPQHF. CDR3 DNA: TGTGCCAGCAGTGAATTGGGGGGGCCTTACAATCAGCCCCAGCATTTT. Drawing the rest from reference TRBV25-1 and TRBJ1-5, the complete variable domain is EADIYQTPRYLVIGTGKKITLECSQTMGHDKMYWYQQDPGMELHLIHYSYGVNSTEKGDLSSESTVSRIRTEHFPLTLESARPSHTSQYLCASSELGGPYNQPQHFGDGTRLSIL.

CDR3 sequence reads: CASSPRDRGAYQETQYF. Here the CDR3 DNA reads TGTGCCAGCAGCCCCCGGGACAGGGGCGCTTACCAAGAGACCCAGTACTTC. The chain carries TRBV12-3 or TRBV12-4 and TRBJ2-5; 10 nucleotides agree with TRBD1. CDR3 length: 17 residues. V trimming: 6 bases; J trimming: 0 bases; junction bases outside the gene matches: 10.

This clonotype has a count of ten or more. V and J are TRBV11-2 and TRBJ2-1; D unresolved. CDR1 is SGHAT and CDR2 is FQNNGV in the germline V gene. Trimming took 1 base from V and 10 from J, leaving 14 bases between them. The CDR3 runs to 14 residues. The CDR3 coding sequence is TGTGCCAGCAGCTTAGCGGGTAATAGGAAAGAGCAGTTCTTC. It encodes CASSLAGNRKEQFF.

Regarding this clonotype: A clone one base away is much larger, so this may be a read error. Given the absence of the conserved phenylalanine or tryptophan at the CDR3 end, a read error is likely. V gene TRBV7-2 combines with J gene TRBJ2-7; TRBD1 aligns across 8 bases. The trim removed 4 bases at V and 7 bases at J, leaving 12 bases unmatched. This CDR3 region has 15 residues. Germline V gene sequence: CDR1 SGHTA, CDR2 FQGNSA. In DNA, the CDR3 is TGTGCCAGCAGCTCGAGACAGGGGTACTTAATGGAGCAGTACCTC. It translates to CASSSRQGYLMEQYL.

The chain links TRBV24-1 to TRBJ2-5; TRBD1 might be the D (6 bases). The germline gives CDR1 KGHDR, CDR2 SFDVKD. The CDR3 consists of 15 residues. V was shortened by 4 bases and J by 3 bases, with 14 bases between the two germline ends. This CDR3 reads CATSDYKTGKETQYF. Here the CDR3 DNA reads TGTGCCACCAGTGACTACAAAACAGGGAAAGAGACCCAGTACTTC.

This clonotype occurred many times. The chain carries TRBV4-3 and TRBJ1-5; tentative D call: TRBD1 (6 bases). Deletions cut 0 bases from V and 0 bases from J, with 15 bases between. CDR1 and CDR2 (germline): LGHNA, YSLEER. The CDR3 totals 18 residues. This chain's CDR3 is CASSQDLSGQYSNQPQHF. CDR3 coding DNA: TGCGCCAGCAGCCAAGATCTTTCAGGACAGTATAGCAATCAGCCCCAGCATTTT.

The gene calls are TRBV29-1 and TRBJ2-3; D is perhaps TRBD1 (6 bases). V was pared by 2 bases and J by 1 base, with 22 bases between. Germline-derived CDR1 and CDR2 are SQVTM and ANQGSEA. The CDR3 spans 18 residues. The CDR3 nucleotides are TGCAGCGTTGAATCGATTGAGGTGACAGGAATACGCACAGATACGCAGTATTTT. This codes for CSVESIEVTGIRTDTQYF.

This clonotype showed up many times. This chain joins TRBV12-3 or TRBV12-4 and TRBJ1-3, with unresolved D. Trimming left V 4 bases short and J 7 bases short, with 11 bases between. The CDR3 loop spans 13 amino acids. The CDR3 sequence is CASSSDLGNTIYF. The CDR3 region has the DNA TGTGCCAGCAGTTCAGACCTGGGTAACACCATATATTTT.

This clonotype was seen repeatedly, ten times or more. CDR3 in amino acids: CARRGYEQYF. CDR3 sequence (DNA): TGTGCTAGGCGGGGCTACGAGCAGTACTTC. V and J are TRBV7-7 and TRBJ2-7, with a possible D match to TRBD2 (6 bases). The CDR3 has 10 amino acids. Germline V CDR1 and CDR2: SSHAT, FNYEAQ (reference sequence).

This rearrangement joins TRBV20-1 to TRBJ2-3; D remains ambiguous. The V end lost 2 bases, the J end lost 2 bases, and 11 bases lay between the germline ends. The CDR3 has 14 residues. The germline gives CDR1 DFQATT, CDR2 SNEGSKA (reference sequence). The DNA of the CDR3 is TGCAGTGCTAGATTCCAGGCTTACACAGATACGCAGTATTTT. Protein sequence: CSARFQAYTDTQYF.